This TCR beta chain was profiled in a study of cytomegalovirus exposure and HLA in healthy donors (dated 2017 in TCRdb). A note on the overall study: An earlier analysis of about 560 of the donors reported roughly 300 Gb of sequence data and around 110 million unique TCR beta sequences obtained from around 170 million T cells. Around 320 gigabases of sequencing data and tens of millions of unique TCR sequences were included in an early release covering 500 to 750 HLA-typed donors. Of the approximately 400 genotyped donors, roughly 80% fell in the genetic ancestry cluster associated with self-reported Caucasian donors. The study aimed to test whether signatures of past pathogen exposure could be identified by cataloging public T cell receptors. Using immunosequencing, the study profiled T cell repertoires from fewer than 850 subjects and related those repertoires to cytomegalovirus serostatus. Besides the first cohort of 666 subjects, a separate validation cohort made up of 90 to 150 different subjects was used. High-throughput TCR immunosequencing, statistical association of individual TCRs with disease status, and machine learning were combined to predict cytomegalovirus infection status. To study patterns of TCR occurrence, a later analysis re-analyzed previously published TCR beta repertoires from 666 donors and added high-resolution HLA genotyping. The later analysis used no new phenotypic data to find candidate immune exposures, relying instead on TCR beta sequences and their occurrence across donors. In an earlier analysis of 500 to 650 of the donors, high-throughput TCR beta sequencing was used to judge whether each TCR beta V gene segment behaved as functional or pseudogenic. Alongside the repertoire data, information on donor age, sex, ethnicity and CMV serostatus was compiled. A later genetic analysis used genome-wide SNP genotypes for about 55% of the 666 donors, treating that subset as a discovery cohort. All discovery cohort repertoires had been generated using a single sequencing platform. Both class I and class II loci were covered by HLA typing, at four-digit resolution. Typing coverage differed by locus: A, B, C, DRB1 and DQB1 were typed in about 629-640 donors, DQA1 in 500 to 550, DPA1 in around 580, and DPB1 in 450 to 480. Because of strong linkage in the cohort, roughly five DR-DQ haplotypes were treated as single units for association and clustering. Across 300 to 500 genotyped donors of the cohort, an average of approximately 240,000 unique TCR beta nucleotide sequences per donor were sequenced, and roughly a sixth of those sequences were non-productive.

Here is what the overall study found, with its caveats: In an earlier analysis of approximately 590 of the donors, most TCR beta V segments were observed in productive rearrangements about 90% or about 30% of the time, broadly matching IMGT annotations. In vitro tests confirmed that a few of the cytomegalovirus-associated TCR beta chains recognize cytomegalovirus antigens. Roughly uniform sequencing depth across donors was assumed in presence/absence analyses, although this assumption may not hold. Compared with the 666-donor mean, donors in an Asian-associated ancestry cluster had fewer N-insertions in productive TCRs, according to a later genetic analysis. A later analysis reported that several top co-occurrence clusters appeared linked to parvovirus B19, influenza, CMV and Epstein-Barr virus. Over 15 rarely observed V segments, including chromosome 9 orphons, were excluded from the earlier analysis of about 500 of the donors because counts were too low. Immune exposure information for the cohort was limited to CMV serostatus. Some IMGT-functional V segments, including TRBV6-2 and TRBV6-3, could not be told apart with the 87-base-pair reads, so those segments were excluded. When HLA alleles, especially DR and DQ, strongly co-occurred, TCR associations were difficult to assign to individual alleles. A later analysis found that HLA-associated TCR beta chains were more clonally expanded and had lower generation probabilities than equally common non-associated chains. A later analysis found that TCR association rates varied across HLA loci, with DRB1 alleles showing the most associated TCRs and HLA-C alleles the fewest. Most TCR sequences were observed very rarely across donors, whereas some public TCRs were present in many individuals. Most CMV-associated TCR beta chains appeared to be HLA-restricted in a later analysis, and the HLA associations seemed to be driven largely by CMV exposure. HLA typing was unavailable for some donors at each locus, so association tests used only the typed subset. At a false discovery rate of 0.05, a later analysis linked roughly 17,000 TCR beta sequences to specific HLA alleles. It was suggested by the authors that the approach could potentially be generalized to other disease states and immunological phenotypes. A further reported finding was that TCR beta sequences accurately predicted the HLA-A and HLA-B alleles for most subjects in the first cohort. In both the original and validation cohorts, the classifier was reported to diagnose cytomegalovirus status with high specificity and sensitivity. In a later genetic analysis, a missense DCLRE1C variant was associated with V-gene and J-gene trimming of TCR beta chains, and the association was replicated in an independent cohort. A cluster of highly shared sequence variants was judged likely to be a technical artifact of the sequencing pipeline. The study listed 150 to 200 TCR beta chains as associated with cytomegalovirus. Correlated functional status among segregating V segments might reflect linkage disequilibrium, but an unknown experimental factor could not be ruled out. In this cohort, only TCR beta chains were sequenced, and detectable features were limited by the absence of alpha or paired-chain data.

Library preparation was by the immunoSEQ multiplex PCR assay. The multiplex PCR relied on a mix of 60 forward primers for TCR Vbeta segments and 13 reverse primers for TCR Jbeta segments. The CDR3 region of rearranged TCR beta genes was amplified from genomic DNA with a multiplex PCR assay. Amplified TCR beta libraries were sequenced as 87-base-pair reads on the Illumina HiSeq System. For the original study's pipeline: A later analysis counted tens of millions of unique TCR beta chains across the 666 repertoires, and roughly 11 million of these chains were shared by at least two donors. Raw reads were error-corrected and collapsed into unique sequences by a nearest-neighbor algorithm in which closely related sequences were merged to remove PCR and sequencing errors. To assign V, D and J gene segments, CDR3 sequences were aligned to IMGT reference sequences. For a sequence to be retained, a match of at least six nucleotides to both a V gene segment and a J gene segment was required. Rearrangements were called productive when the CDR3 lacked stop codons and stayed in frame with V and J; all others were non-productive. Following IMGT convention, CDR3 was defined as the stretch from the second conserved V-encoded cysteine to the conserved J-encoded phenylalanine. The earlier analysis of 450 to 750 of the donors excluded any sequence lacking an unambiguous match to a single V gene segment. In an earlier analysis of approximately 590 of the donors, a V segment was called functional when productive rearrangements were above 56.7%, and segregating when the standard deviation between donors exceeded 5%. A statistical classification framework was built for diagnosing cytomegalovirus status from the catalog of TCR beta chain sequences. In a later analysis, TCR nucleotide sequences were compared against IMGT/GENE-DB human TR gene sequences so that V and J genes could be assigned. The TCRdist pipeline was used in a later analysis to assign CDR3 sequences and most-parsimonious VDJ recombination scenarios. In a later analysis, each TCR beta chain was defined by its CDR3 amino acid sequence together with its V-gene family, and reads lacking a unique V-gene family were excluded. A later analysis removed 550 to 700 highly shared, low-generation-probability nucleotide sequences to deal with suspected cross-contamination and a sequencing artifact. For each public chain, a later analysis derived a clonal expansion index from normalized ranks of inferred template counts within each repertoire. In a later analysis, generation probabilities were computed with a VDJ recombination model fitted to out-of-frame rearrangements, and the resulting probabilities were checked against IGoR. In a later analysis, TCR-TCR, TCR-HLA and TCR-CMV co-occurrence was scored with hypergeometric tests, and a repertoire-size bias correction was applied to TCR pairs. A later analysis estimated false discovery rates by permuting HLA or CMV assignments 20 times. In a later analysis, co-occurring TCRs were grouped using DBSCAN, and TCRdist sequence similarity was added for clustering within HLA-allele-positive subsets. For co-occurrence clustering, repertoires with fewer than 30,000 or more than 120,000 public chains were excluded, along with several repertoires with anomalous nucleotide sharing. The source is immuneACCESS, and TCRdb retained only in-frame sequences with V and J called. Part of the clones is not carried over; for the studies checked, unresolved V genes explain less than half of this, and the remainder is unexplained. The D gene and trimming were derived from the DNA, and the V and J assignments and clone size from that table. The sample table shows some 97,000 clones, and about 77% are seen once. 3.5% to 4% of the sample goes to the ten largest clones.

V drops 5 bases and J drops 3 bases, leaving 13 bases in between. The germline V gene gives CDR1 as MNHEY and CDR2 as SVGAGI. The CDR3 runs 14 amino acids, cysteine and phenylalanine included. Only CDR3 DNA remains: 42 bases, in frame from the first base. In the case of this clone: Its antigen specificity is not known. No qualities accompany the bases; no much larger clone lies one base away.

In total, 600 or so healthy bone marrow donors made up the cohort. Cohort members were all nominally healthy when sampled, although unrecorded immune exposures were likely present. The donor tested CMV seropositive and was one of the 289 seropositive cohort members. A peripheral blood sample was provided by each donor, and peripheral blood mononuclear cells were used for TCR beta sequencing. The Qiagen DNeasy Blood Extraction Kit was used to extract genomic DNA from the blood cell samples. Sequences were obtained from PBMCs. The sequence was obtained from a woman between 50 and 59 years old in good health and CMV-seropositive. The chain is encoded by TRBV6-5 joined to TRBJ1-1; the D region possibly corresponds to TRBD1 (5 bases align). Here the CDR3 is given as CASSVSQVYTEAFF. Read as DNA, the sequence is TGTGCCAGCAGTGTATCACAGGTTTACACTGAAGCTTTCTTT.